This TCR beta chain stems from a study of cytomegalovirus exposure and HLA in healthy donors. General observations from the study: A later analysis showed TCR association rates differing by HLA locus, peaking at DRB1 and lowest at HLA-C.

About this clone: Antigen specificity is unknown.

Primers: 60 Vbeta forward and 13 Jbeta reverse. Sequencing was performed with immunoSEQ multiplex PCR; in TCRdb, only in-frame clones are kept and a portion is missing. The sample includes 200,000 to 250,000 clones, approximately 80% of them seen just once. CDR3 length equals 11 residues. V was cut by 4 bases and J by 3 bases, with 7 bases left in between. Germline V gene data show CDR1 as DFQATT and CDR2 as SNEGSKA (reference sequence). The sequence derives from a woman aged 25-40 years in good health and CMV-seronegative. Sequences were obtained from PBMCs. This chain connects TRBV20-1 to TRBJ2-7; D gene ambiguous. This CDR3 reads CSANSNYEQYF. CDR3 nucleotides: TGCAGTGCTAACAGCAACTACGAGCAGTACTTC.